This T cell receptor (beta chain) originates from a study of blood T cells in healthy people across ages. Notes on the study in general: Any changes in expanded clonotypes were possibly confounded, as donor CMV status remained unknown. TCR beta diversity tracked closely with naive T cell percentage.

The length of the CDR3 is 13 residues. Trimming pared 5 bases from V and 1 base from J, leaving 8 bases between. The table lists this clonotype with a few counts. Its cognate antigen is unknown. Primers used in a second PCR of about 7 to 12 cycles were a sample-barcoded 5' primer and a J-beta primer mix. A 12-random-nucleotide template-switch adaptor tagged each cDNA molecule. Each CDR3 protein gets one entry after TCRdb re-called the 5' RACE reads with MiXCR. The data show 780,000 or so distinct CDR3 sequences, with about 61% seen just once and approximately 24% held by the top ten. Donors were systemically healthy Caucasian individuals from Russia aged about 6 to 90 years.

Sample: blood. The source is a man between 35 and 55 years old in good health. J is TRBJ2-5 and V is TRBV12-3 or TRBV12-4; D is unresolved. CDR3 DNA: TGTGCCAGCAGTAGGGAAGCCCAAGAGACCCAGTACTTC. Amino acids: CASSREAQETQYF.